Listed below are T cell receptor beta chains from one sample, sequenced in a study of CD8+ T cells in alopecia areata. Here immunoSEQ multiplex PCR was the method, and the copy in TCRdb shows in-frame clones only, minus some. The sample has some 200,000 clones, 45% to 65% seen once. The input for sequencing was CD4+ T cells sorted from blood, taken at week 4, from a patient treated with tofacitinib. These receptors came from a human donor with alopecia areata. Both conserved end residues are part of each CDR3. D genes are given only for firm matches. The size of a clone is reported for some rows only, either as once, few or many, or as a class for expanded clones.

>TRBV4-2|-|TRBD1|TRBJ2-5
TGTGCCAGCAGCCAGCGGGACAGGGTGGAGACCCAGTACTTC
CASSQRDRVETQYF
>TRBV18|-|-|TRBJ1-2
TGTGCCAGCTCACCACCGACAGACTATGGCTACACCTTC
CASSPPTDYGYTF
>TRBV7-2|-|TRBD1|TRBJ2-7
TGTGCCAGCAGCCCGACAGGGGACATAGACGAGCAGTACTTC
CASSPTGDIDEQYF
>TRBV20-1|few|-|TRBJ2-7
TGCAGTGCTACCCACATGGTCGAGCAGTACTTC
CSATHMVEQYF
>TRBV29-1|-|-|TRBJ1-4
TGCAGCGTCGTGGATGGAACGGATAAACTGTTTTTT
CSVVDGTDKLFF
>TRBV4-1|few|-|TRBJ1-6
TGCGCCAGCAGCCAAGATACCTACGCGTCCCCAAATTTTTCACCCCTCCACTTT
CASSQDTYASPNFSPLHF
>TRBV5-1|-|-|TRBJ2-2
TGCGCCAGCCTCGCACCGAACACCGGGGAGCTGTTTTTT
CASLAPNTGELFF
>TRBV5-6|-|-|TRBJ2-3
TGTGCCAGCAGCTTGTCGGCAGCCCCAGATACGCAGTATTTT
CASSLSAAPDTQYF
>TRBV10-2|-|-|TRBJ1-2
TGCGCCAGCATGTCAGGGGTCGGCTATGGCTACACCTTC
CASMSGVGYGYTF
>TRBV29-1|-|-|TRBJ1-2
TGCAGCGTTGAAAGGTATAAGGGCAACTATGGCTACACCTTC
CSVERYKGNYGYTF
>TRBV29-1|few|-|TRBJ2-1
TGCAGCGTTGTTGCCGGAGGGGGTTCCTACAATGAGCAGTTCTTC
CSVVAGGGSYNEQFF
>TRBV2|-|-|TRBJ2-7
TGTGCCAGCAGACGGGGAGGCAGGGGCAGCTCCTACGAGCAGTACTTC
CASRRGGRGSSYEQYF
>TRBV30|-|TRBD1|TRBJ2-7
TGTGCCTGGAGTGTACAGGGGGCGGGCGAGCAGTACTTC
CAWSVQGAGEQYF
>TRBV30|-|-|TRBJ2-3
TGTGCCTGGAGTGTAAGCACAGATACGCAGTATTTT
CAWSVSTDTQYF
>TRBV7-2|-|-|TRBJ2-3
TGTGCCAGCAGCTTTGACGGGGGGCCCACAGATACGCAGTATTTT
CASSFDGGPTDTQYF
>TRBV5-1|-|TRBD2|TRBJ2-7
TGCGCCAGCAGCTTGGTAGCGGGGGCGACGCCCGGCGAGCAGTACTTC
CASSLVAGATPGEQYF
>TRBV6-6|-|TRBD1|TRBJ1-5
TGTGCCACCACGGACAGGGGAGGAGAGCAGCCCCAGCATTTT
CATTDRGGEQPQHF
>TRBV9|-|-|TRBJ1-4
TGTGCCAGCAGCGCGATGACAGAACTGAATGAAAAACTGTTTTTT
CASSAMTELNEKLFF
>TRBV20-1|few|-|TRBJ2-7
TGCAGTGCCACAGGATACTACGAGCAGTACTTC
CSATGYYEQYF
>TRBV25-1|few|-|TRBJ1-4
TGTGCCAGCAGTCCGCCTATGGTTGGCCTGCGGAAAAAACTGTTTTTT
CASSPPMVGLRKKLFF
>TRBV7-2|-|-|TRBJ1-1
TGTGCCAGCAGCTGGGGACGGCCCACTGAAGCTTTCTTT
CASSWGRPTEAFF
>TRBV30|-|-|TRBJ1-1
TGTGCCTGGGGCCTGGGAAACACTGAAGCTTTCTTT
CAWGLGNTEAFF
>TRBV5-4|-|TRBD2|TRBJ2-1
TGTGCCAGCAGCTTTCTCGGGGGGGCGAATGAGCAGTTCTTC
CASSFLGGANEQFF
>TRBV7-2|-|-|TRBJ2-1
TGTGCCAGCAGCCAGTCGGTGGGGGCCGGGGTCAATGAGCAGTTCTTC
CASSQSVGAGVNEQFF
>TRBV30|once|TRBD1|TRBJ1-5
TGTGCCTGGAGACCGACAGGGGCAGTCAATCAGCCCCAGCATTTT
CAWRPTGAVNQPQHF
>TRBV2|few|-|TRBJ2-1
TGTGCCAGCAGTGCACAGTACAATGAGCAGTTCTTC
CASSAQYNEQFF
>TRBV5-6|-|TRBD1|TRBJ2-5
TGTGCCAGCAGCGGATCGCGACAGGGTGAGAGAGAGACCCAGTACTTC
CASSGSRQGERETQYF
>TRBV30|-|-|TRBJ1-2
TGTGCCTGGAGCGTGATAGCAGCTAACTATGGCTACACCTTC
CAWSVIAANYGYTF
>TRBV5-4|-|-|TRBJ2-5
TGTGCCAGCAGCTTGGACAGTCGAGAGACCCAGTACTTC
CASSLDSRETQYF
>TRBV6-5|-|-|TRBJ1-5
TGTGCCAGCAGGGATAGCAATCAGCCCCAGCATTTT
CASRDSNQPQHF
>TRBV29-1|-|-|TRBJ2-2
TGCAGCGTTGCTTTTCGAGCGAACACCGGGGAGCTGTTTTTT
CSVAFRANTGELFF